This T cell receptor beta chain is from a study of neoadjuvant anti-PD-1 for oral cavity cancer. Study in general: Most patients had three to four biweekly doses of 3 mg/kg nivolumab before resection.

Looked up from germline, CDR1 is MNHNS and CDR2 is SASEGT. With 2 bases removed from V and 6 bases from J, the gap between germline ends came to 17 bases. The CDR3 contains 15 residues. This clone has more than one count but fewer than ten. Time point noted: after neoadjuvant nivolumab, at surgical resection. Profiled with immunoSEQ multiplex PCR; TCRdb holds only in-frame clones, not every one. The data contain tens of thousands of clones, more than 20% of them seen just once; the ten biggest clones take up about 16%. This chain uses TRBV6-1 with TRBJ2-7; D gene uncertain. The source of this sequence is a person aged 40 to 85 with oral cavity squamous cell carcinoma. This specimen consisted of tumor tissue, obtained after nivolumab (anti-PD-1) treatment. CDR3 nucleotide sequence: TGTGCCAGCAGTGAATCCTTGTTGAAGACGGTCGAGCAGTACTTC. As protein: CASSESLLKTVEQYF.